This T cell receptor beta chain originates from a study of beta chain features in type 1 diabetes. The entirety of the isolated RNA underwent reverse transcription, so expressed TCRB transcripts were sequenced. The data were produced by immunoSEQ multiplex PCR, yet TCRdb's version contains in-frame clones alone and is incomplete. The data contain around 330,000 clones, 9.5% to 12% of them singletons. As to this clone: Its antigen is unknown.

Overall study results and limits: The naive, central memory and Treg TCRB repertoires showed an apparent similarity that was greater among patients than among healthy donors.

Germline V gives CDR1 SGHTA, CDR2 FQGNSA. V shed 1 base and J 2 bases; nucleotides not matched to a gene: 3. The CDR3 is 15 amino acids. The specimen was naive CD4+ T cells from blood. The origin of this receptor is a woman aged 25 to 45 in good health. V and J are TRBV7-2 and TRBJ2-7, with 9 bases aligning to TRBD2. The CDR3 spells CASSLETSGPYEQYF. The CDR3 nucleotides are TGTGCCAGCAGCTTAGAGACTAGCGGCCCCTACGAGCAGTACTTC.